Following are 17 T cell receptor beta chains from one sample sequenced in a study of T cells in Graves' hyperthyroidism and ophthalmopathy. The source material, RNA transcripts, was used to amplify TCR beta CDR3 regions. Initially, a first-round RT-PCR of the TCR CDR3 employed the HTBI primer set. TCRdb reanalysed the multiplex PCR reads using MiXCR and keeps one entry per CDR3 protein. The table lists approximately 590,000 distinct CDR3 sequences, 15% to 18% of them singletons, with 7.3% in the top ten. The sample consisted of blood. The receptor set was obtained from a woman aged 25 to 39 with Graves' hyperthyroidism.

As concerns this clonotype: It may be a read error: a sequence one base away is much more abundant. The V call is TRBV5-1, the J call TRBJ2-7; D remains unclear. Between the trimmed V and J ends, which lost 1 base and 8 bases, there was a span of 19 bases. Germline V lookup: CDR1 SGHRS, CDR2 YFSETQ. This CDR3 has 15 amino acids. For the CDR3, the DNA is TGCGCCAGCAGCTTGTTCTGGCGGTTACCTACGAAGCAGTACTTC. Translating it yields CASSLFWRLPTKQYF.

This chain joins TRBV7-6 and TRBJ2-1; 11 nucleotides line up with TRBD2. With 5 bases clipped from V and 3 bases from J, the junction kept 9 bases outside the gene matches. CDR3 size: 17 residues. CDR1 SGHVS and CDR2 FNYEAQ come from the germline V gene. This CDR3 is CASSLKLGLADYNEQFF. The CDR3 DNA reads as TGTGCCAGCAGCCTAAAGTTGGGACTAGCGGACTACAATGAGCAGTTCTTC.

This clonotype was counted ten times or more. The chain links TRBV6-1 to TRBJ2-5, with 8 bases matching TRBD1. Germline V CDR1 and CDR2: MNHNS, SASEGT. V lost 8 bases, J lost 5 bases, and 7 bases stayed unmatched. There are 13 residues in the CDR3. Written as DNA, the CDR3 is TGTGCCAGCCCACGCGACAGGGGTGAGACCCAGTACTTC. This sequence encodes CASPRDRGETQYF.

For this clonotype: A read error is possible here, since a much larger clone lies one base away. The chain recombines TRBV11-1 with TRBJ2-5; the match to TRBD2 covers 10 bases. Germline V gives CDR1 SGHAT, CDR2 FQDESV (reference sequence). CDR3 size: 16 residues. The chain's CDR3 is CANSKARTSGKETQYF. Here the CDR3 DNA reads TGTGCCAACAGCAAAGCCAGGACTAGCGGAAAAGAGACCCAGTACTTC.

This clonotype appeared many times. The chain recombines TRBV11-1 with TRBJ2-7; no reliable D call. The CDR3 loop spans 14 amino acids. Per the germline V gene, CDR1 is SGHAT and CDR2 is FQDESV (reference sequence). V lost 3 bases, J lost 0 bases, and 9 bases lay in between. This CDR3 is CASSFLVDSYEQYF. CDR3 coding DNA: TGTGCCAGCAGCTTTTTGGTCGACTCCTACGAGCAGTACTTC. Looking up the rest from reference TRBV11-1 and TRBJ2-7 gives the full variable domain: EAEVAQSPRYKITEKSQAVAFWCDPISGHATLYWYRQILGQGPELLVQFQDESVVDDSQLPKDRFSAERLKGVDSTLKIQPAELGDSAMYLCASSFLVDSYEQYFGPGTRLTVT.

There are many counts of this clonotype. This chain links TRBV27 with TRBJ2-7, with 10 bases fitting TRBD2. V was pared by 5 bases and J by 4 bases, with 5 bases of the junction left unmatched. Germline V gene lookup returns CDR1 MNHEY and CDR2 SMNVEV (reference sequence). The CDR3 sequence is 14 residues long. The CDR3 sequence: CASSHSSGSYEQYF. The CDR3 nucleotides are TGTGCCAGCAGTCATTCTAGCGGGAGTTACGAGCAGTACTTC.

The rearrangement links TRBV25-1 to TRBJ1-3; 7 bases match TRBD1. The CDR3 contains 14 residues. Per the germline V gene, CDR1 is MGHDK and CDR2 is SYGVNS. V was clipped by 2 bases and J by 3 bases; unmatched bases: 1. CDR3 loop: CASSEDRVGNTIYF. As DNA, the CDR3 is TGTGCCAGCAGTGAAGACAGGGTTGGAAACACCATATATTTT.

At least ten counts were recorded for this clonotype. This rearrangement joins TRBV3-1 to TRBJ2-1; 8 nucleotides agree with TRBD2. J lost 3 bases, V lost 1 base, and 5 bases had no gene match. CDR3 length: 16 amino acids. In germline, CDR1 is LGHDT, CDR2 YNNKEL (reference sequence). In DNA form, the CDR3 reads TGTGCCAGCAGCCAAGGAACTAGCGGCCACTACAATGAGCAGTTCTTC. Its protein is CASSQGTSGHYNEQFF.

This clonotype was counted at least ten times. The V and J genes are TRBV4-1 and TRBJ2-1; no reliable D call. Germline CDR1 MGHRA, CDR2 YSYEKL. CDR3 length: 16 amino acids. V was cut by 0 bases and J by 7 bases, with 16 bases left in between. This CDR3 reads CASSQDFGHRDNEQFF. CDR3 DNA: TGCGCCAGCAGCCAAGATTTTGGCCATCGCGATAATGAGCAGTTCTTC.

This clonotype was found a few times. This chain joins TRBV6-1 and TRBJ2-7; TRBD1 agrees at 9 bases. The CDR3 covers 15 residues. Trimming cost V 5 bases and J 1 base; bases outside gene matches: 6. CDR1 and CDR2 from the germline V gene are MNHNS and SASEGT. CDR3 coding DNA: TGTGCCAGCAGTAAGACAGGGGGTTATTCCTACGAGCAGTACTTC. The encoded protein is CASSKTGGYSYEQYF.

This clonotype was observed many times. This chain connects TRBV7-2 to TRBJ2-1; 11 positions agree with TRBD2. Germline V gives CDR1 SGHTA, CDR2 FQGNSA. The CDR3 is 17 amino acids. The V segment lost 5 bases and the J segment 0 bases; nucleotides outside the gene matches: 6. The CDR3 region is CASSEGTSGPSYNEQFF. The DNA of the CDR3 is TGTGCCAGCAGCGAGGGGACTAGCGGTCCCTCCTACAATGAGCAGTTCTTC.

This clonotype was seen many times. Written as DNA, the CDR3 is TGCAGTGCTAGGGGGCAGCAAGAGACCCAGTACTTC. It specifies CSARGQQETQYF. This chain uses TRBV20-1 with TRBJ2-5; tentative D call: TRBD1 (5 bases). The germline V and J ends were trimmed by 3 bases and 2 bases, with 7 bases remaining between them. The CDR3 is 12 residues long. Germline CDR1 DFQATT, CDR2 SNEGSKA (reference sequence).

There are many counts of this clonotype. The chain carries TRBV13 and TRBJ2-7; 9 positions match TRBD2. Germline V gene lookup returns CDR1 PRHDT and CDR2 FYEKMQ (reference sequence). The CDR3 consists of 16 residues. The junction had 14 bases not matched to a gene; V was cut back by 5 bases and J by 6 bases. CDR3 residues: CASSTRHSGRTAEQYF. The CDR3, as DNA: TGTGCCAGCAGCACAAGACACAGCGGGAGGACCGCCGAGCAGTACTTC.

In this sample, this clonotype turned up many times. The rearrangement uses TRBV10-3 and TRBJ2-2; 11 bases agree with TRBD2. CDR3 length: 17 residues. CDR1 and CDR2 from the germline V gene are ENHRY and SYGVKD. Trimming took 4 bases from V and 2 from J; bases not matched to a gene: 6. Here the CDR3 reads CAISVLAGGLNTGELFF. The CDR3 coding sequence is TGTGCCATCAGTGTGCTAGCGGGAGGCCTAAACACCGGGGAGCTGTTTTTT.

In this sample, this clonotype turned up a few times. The chain employs TRBV4-1 and TRBJ1-5, with a tentative D call TRBD1 (5 bases). Trimming took off 5 bases at V and 7 bases at J, with 30 bases between the two ends. Per the germline V gene, CDR1 is MGHRA and CDR2 is YSYEKL. This CDR3 contains 19 residues. The CDR3 here is CASSWVRQEIVRGYQPQHF. The CDR3 nucleotides are TGCGCCAGCAGCTGGGTACGGCAGGAGATTGTTCGGGGGTACCAGCCCCAGCATTTT.

This clonotype appeared many times. V and J are TRBV7-2 and TRBJ2-2; a weak D match, TRBD2 (5 bases). This CDR3 spans 15 amino acids. CDR1 is SGHTA, CDR2 FQGNSA, per germline. V gave up 5 bases and J gave up 4 bases, with 14 bases separating them. The DNA for the CDR3 is TGTGCCAGCAGCCAAGGACGGGCGGGCACCGGGGAGCTGTTTTTT. Translated: CASSQGRAGTGELFF.

This clonotype came up many times. The V and J genes are TRBV29-1 and TRBJ2-3; D unresolved. V shed 3 bases and J shed 1 base, with 8 bases lying between them. Germline CDR1 is SQVTM and CDR2 is ANQGSEA. The CDR3 is 13 amino acids. For the CDR3, the DNA is TGCAGCGTTGATGAAGGCGGCACAGATACGCAGTATTTT. Protein product: CSVDEGGTDTQYF.